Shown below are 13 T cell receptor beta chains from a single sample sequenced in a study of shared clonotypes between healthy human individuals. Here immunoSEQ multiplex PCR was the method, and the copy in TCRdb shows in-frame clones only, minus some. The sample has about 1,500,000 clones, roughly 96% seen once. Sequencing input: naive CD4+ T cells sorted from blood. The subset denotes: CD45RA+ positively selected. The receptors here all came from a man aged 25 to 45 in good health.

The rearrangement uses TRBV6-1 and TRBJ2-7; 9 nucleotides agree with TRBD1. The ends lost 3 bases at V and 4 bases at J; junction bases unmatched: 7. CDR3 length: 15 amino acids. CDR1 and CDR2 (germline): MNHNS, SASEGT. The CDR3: CASSEMTGGVYEQYF. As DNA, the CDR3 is TGTGCCAGCAGTGAGATGACAGGGGGAGTTTACGAGCAGTACTTC.

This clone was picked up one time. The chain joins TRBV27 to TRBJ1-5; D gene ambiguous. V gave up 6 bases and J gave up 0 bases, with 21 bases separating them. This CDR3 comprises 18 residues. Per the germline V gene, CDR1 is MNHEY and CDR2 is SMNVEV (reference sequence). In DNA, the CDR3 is TGTGCCAGCAGGCACCCTATTTACCAAGTTTATAGCAATCAGCCCCAGCATTTT. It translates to CASRHPIYQVYSNQPQHF.

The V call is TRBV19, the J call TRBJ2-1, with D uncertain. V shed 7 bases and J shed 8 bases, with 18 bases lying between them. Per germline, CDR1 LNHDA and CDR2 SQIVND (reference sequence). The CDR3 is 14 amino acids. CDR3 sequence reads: CASTRQGNRDEQFF. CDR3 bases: TGTGCCAGTACACGACAAGGGAATAGGGATGAGCAGTTCTTC.

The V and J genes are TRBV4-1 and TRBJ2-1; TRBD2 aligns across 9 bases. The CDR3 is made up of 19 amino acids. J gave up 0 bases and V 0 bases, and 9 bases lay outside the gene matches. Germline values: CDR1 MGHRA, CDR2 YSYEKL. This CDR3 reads CASSQERTSAEFSYNEQFF. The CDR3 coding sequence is TGCGCCAGCAGCCAAGAAAGGACTAGCGCGGAGTTCTCCTACAATGAGCAGTTCTTC.

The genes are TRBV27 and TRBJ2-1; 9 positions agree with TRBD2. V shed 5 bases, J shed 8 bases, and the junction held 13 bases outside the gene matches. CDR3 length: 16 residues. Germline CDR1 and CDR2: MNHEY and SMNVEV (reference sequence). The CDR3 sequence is CASSLDMGLASDEQFF. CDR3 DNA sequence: TGTGCCAGCAGTCTCGACATGGGACTAGCTTCAGATGAGCAGTTCTTC.

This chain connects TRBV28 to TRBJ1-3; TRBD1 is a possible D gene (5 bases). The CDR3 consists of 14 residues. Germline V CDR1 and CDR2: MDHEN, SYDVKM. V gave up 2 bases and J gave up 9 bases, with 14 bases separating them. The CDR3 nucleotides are TGTGCCAGCAGTTTAATGGGGCTTCAGGGCACCATATATTTT. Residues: CASSLMGLQGTIYF.

As DNA, the CDR3 is TGTGCCAGCAGTTTATTAGTAGGGCCGTCCTACGAGCAGTACTTC. It yields the protein CASSLLVGPSYEQYF. V is TRBV28 and J is TRBJ2-7; D unresolved. Germline V gene data show CDR1 as MDHEN and CDR2 as SYDVKM. Trimming left V 1 base short and J 1 base short, with 11 bases between. The length of the CDR3 is 15 residues.

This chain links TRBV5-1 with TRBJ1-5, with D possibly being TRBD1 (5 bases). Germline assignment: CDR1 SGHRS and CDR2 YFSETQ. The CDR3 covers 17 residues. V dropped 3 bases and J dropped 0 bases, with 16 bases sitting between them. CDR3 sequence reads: CASSSRGVGYSNQPQHF. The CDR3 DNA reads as TGCGCCAGCAGCTCCCGGGGGGTAGGATATAGCAATCAGCCCCAGCATTTT.

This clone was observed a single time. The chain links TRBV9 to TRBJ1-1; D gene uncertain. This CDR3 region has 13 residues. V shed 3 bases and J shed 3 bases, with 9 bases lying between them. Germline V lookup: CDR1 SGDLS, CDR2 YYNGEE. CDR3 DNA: TGTGCCAGCAGCGCGACGGAATACACTGAAGCTTTCTTT. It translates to CASSATEYTEAFF.

CDR3 in amino acids: CASSLSRGNSYEQYF. CDR3 sequence (DNA): TGTGCCAGCAGCTTATCTCGCGGAAACTCCTACGAGCAGTACTTC. This rearrangement joins TRBV7-9 to TRBJ2-7; D remains ambiguous. V lost 2 bases, J lost 0 bases, and 11 bases lay in between. The CDR3 spans 15 residues. Germline assignment: CDR1 SEHNR and CDR2 FQNEAQ (reference sequence). The whole variable domain, filled in from reference TRBV7-9 and TRBJ2-7, reads DTGVSQNPRHKITKRGQNVTFRCDPISEHNRLYWYRQTLGQGPEFLTYFQNEAQLEKSRLLSDRFSAERPKGSFSTLEIQRTEQGDSAMYLCASSLSRGNSYEQYFGPGTRLTVT.

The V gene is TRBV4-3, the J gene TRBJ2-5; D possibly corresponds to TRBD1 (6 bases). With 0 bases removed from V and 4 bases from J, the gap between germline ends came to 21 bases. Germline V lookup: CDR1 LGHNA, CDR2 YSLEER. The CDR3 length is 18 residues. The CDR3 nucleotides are TGCGCCAGCAGCCAAGACACCGGGACATTGGGACGAGGAGAGACCCAGTACTTC. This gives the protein CASSQDTGTLGRGETQYF.

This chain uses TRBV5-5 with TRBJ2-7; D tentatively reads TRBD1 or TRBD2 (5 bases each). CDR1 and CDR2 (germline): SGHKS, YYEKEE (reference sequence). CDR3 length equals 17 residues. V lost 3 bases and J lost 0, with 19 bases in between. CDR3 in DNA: TGTGCCAGCAGCTCACCGACGAGGGACCGGAGCTCCTACGAGCAGTACTTC. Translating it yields CASSSPTRDRSSYEQYF.

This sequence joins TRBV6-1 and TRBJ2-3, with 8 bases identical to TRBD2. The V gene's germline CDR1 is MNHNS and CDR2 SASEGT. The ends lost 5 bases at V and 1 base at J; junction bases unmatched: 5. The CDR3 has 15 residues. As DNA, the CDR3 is TGTGCCAGCAGTCCCCCTAGCGGGCGCACAGATACGCAGTATTTT. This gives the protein CASSPPSGRTDTQYF.